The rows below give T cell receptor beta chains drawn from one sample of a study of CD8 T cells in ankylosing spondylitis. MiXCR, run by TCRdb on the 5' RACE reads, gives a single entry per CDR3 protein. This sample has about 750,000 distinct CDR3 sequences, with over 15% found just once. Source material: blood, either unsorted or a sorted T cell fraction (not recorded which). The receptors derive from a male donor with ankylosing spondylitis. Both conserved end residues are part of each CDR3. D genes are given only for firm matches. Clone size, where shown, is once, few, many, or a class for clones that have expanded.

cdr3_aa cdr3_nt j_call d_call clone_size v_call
CASSVDRRGGLRGYTF TGTGCCAGCAGCGTAGATCGTCGGGGAGGGCTCCGGGGCTACACCTTC TRBJ1-2 NA many TRBV9
CSVSPSLTEAFF TGCAGCGTATCCCCGAGTCTGACTGAAGCTTTCTTT TRBJ1-1 NA few TRBV29-1
CASSLAGTVHQPQHF TGCGCCAGCAGCTTGGCCGGGACAGTCCATCAGCCCCAGCATTTT TRBJ1-5 TRBD1 few TRBV5-1
CASSRSSNYEQYF TGTGCCAGCAGCCGGAGCTCTAACTACGAGCAGTACTTC TRBJ2-7 NA NA TRBV3-1
CASSATGTSGVYEQYF TGTGCCAGCAGCGCAACCGGGACTAGCGGGGTGTACGAGCAGTACTTC TRBJ2-7 TRBD2 once TRBV9
CAISFLQRDGSYEQYF TGTGCCATCTCTTTCCTCCAACGGGACGGATCCTACGAGCAGTACTTC TRBJ2-7 NA few TRBV10-3
CASSQGSSGTSYEQYF TGTGCCAGCAGCCAAGGATCTAGCGGAACTTCCTACGAGCAGTACTTC TRBJ2-7 TRBD2 NA TRBV4-2
CASSYKGETQYF TGCGCCAGCAGCTACAAGGGAGAGACCCAGTACTTC TRBJ2-5 NA NA TRBV5-1
CSARESGRTDTQYF TGCAGTGCTAGGGAAAGCGGACGCACAGATACGCAGTATTTT TRBJ2-3 NA NA TRBV20-1
CSAREAVYNEQFF TGCAGTGCTAGAGAGGCGGTCTACAATGAGCAGTTCTTC TRBJ2-1 NA NA TRBV20-1
CASSILAGLRTDTQYF TGTGCCAGCAGCATACTAGCGGGGCTCCGCACAGATACGCAGTATTTT TRBJ2-3 TRBD2 NA TRBV5-5
CASSWGRSGANVLTF TGTGCCAGCAGTTGGGGCCGGTCTGGGGCCAACGTCCTGACTTTC TRBJ2-6 NA NA TRBV27
CASNQKGGRFF TGTGCCAGCAACCAAAAGGGGGGGAGGTTCTTT TRBJ1-1 NA NA TRBV6-6
CSARVGGRTDTQYF TGCAGTGCTAGAGTGGGGGGCCGCACAGATACGCAGTATTTT TRBJ2-3 NA few TRBV20-1
CASSKLTSYNSPLHF TGTGCCAGCAGCAAACTAACCTCATATAATTCACCCCTCCACTTT TRBJ1-6 NA NA TRBV27
CATSGREPNTEAFF TGTGCCACCTCGGGGAGGGAACCGAACACTGAAGCTTTCTTT TRBJ1-1 NA many TRBV10-3
CASRGGGEQFF TGTGCCAGCAGGGGGGGAGGTGAGCAGTTCTTC TRBJ2-1 NA NA TRBV2
CSAEAGPAYEQYF TGCAGCGCCGAAGCTGGGCCAGCCTACGAGCAGTACTTC TRBJ2-7 NA NA TRBV29-1
CASSWGLKTSQHF TGTGCCAGCAGTTGGGGGCTCAAAACGTCGCAGCATTTT TRBJ1-5 NA NA TRBV12-3/TRBV12-4
CASIVGAWRNTIYF TGTGCCAGCATCGTGGGAGCGTGGAGAAACACCATATATTTT TRBJ1-3 NA few TRBV6-1
CASSLFQATEAFF TGTGCCAGCAGTTTGTTCCAGGCCACTGAAGCTTTCTTT TRBJ1-1 NA NA TRBV27
CASSPGRYQPQHF TGTGCCAGCAGTCCCGGTAGGTATCAGCCCCAGCATTTT TRBJ1-5 NA few TRBV12-3/TRBV12-4
CATSGGWRAGVSSEQFF TGTGCCACCAGCGGAGGATGGAGGGCAGGGGTATCGAGTGAGCAGTTCTTC TRBJ2-1 NA few TRBV15
CASSFTGAGETQYF TGTGCCAGCAGCTTCACGGGGGCCGGGGAGACCCAGTACTTC TRBJ2-5 NA few TRBV9
CASSVSLAGGETQYF TGTGCCAGCAGCGTGAGTCTAGCGGGGGGGGAGACCCAGTACTTC TRBJ2-5 TRBD2 NA TRBV9
CAISGDSNYEQYF TGTGCCATCAGTGGGGACAGCAACTACGAGCAGTACTTC TRBJ2-7 TRBD1 few TRBV10-3
CASNGQGDSYEQYF TGTGCCAGCAACGGACAGGGGGACTCCTACGAGCAGTACTTC TRBJ2-7 TRBD1 many TRBV12-3/TRBV12-4
CASSGRGPTYEQYF TGTGCCAGCAGCGGCCGGGGCCCCACCTACGAGCAGTACTTC TRBJ2-7 NA few TRBV7-2
CASSWRGLAVYEQYF TGCGCCAGCAGTTGGAGGGGACTAGCGGTCTACGAGCAGTACTTC TRBJ2-7 TRBD2 NA TRBV5-1
CASSFGNTGANVLTF TGTGCCAGCAGCTTCGGGAATACTGGGGCCAACGTCCTGACTTTC TRBJ2-6 NA NA TRBV7-2
CASSQGLGGRVEQYF TGCGCCAGCAGCCAAGGATTGGGCGGGAGGGTCGAGCAGTACTTC TRBJ2-7 TRBD2 NA TRBV4-1
CASSLVVGTASPLHF TGTGCCAGCAGCTTAGTAGTGGGGACGGCTTCACCCCTCCACTTT TRBJ1-6 NA NA TRBV7-2
CSVPGQGGAFF TGCAGCGTCCCGGGACAGGGGGGGGCTTTCTTT TRBJ1-1 TRBD1 many TRBV29-1
CASSHTGGTDTQYF TGTGCCAGCAGCCACACAGGGGGCACGGATACGCAGTATTTT TRBJ2-3 TRBD1 NA TRBV3-1
CSARVSHEGDQSGGNEQFF TGCAGTGCTAGAGTTTCCCATGAGGGGGACCAGAGTGGGGGCAATGAGCAGTTCTTC TRBJ2-1 NA few TRBV20-1
CASSIIGGLNYHF TGTGCCAGCAGCATAATAGGGGGACTAAATTACCACTTT TRBJ1-6 NA NA TRBV6-1
CASSLKRYTEVFF TGCGCCAGCAGCTTGAAGAGATACACTGAAGTTTTCTTT TRBJ1-1 NA few TRBV5-1
CASSGWGGNQPQHF TGTGCCAGCTCTGGCTGGGGAGGCAATCAGCCCCAGCATTTT TRBJ1-5 NA many TRBV6-1
CASTHGGSRDTQYF TGTGCCAGCACCCATGGGGGGTCAAGGGATACGCAGTATTTT TRBJ2-3 NA NA TRBV5-6
CASATVGPDEQYF TGCGCCAGCGCCACAGTGGGTCCTGACGAGCAGTACTTC TRBJ2-7 NA many TRBV5-1
CASSQDRASGRLGQETQYF TGCGCCAGCAGCCAAGATCGGGCTAGCGGGAGATTGGGGCAAGAGACCCAGTACTTC TRBJ2-5 TRBD2 NA TRBV4-3
CSARGQTQETQYF TGCAGTGCTAGGGGACAAACTCAAGAGACCCAGTACTTC TRBJ2-5 NA NA TRBV20-1
CASVLGEGLYEQYF TGTGCCAGCGTGTTAGGGGAGGGCCTCTACGAGCAGTACTTC TRBJ2-7 TRBD2 few TRBV7-9
CSAKSGGGTDTQYF TGCAGTGCGAAGAGCGGGGGGGGCACAGATACGCAGTATTTT TRBJ2-3 TRBD2 few TRBV20-1
CASSLNQGTDTEAFF TGTGCCAGCAGTTTAAATCAGGGAACGGACACTGAAGCTTTCTTT TRBJ1-1 NA NA TRBV27
CAWRDRGMYYGYTF TGTGCCTGGAGAGACAGGGGGATGTACTATGGCTACACCTTC TRBJ1-2 TRBD1 few TRBV30
CASTTDRLNTEAFF TGTGCCAGCACCACGGACAGGTTGAACACTGAAGCTTTCTTT TRBJ1-1 TRBD1 few TRBV6-1
CASSFRVQETQYF TGTGCCAGCAGCTTCAGGGTCCAAGAGACCCAGTACTTC TRBJ2-5 NA many TRBV7-8
CASSFSRQGNGYTF TGTGCCAGCAGTTTTTCTAGACAGGGGAACGGCTACACCTTC TRBJ1-2 TRBD1 few TRBV12-3/TRBV12-4
CASSPPGSNEAFF TGTGCCAGCAGTCCTCCAGGGTCCAATGAAGCTTTCTTT TRBJ1-1 NA NA TRBV6-6